This TCR beta chain is from a study of T cell responses to AZD1222 COVID-19 vaccine. Overall study findings and caveats: A reported finding is that nearly half of spike-specific TCRs target unmutated variant regions. Spike-wide vaccine-associated CD4 TCRs dominated at 160-218 and 743-854. There were repertoire samples only from the period after the peak T cell response. Clonal diversity was possibly underestimated, and white British individuals and females predominated among donors.

Method: immunoSEQ multiplex PCR; TCRdb's copy keeps in-frame clones and lacks some. The profile shows approximately 150,000 clones, just under 95% of them singletons. Germline CDR1 reads LNHNV; CDR2 reads YYDKDF (reference sequence). The CDR3 has 17 amino acids. V was cut by 0 bases and J by 0 bases, with 12 bases left in between. With regard to this clone: The antigen remains unidentified.

This specimen consisted of peripheral blood, obtained on day 0 of AZD1222 vaccination. This chain connects TRBV15 to TRBJ2-1; D could derive from TRBD1 or TRBD2 (5 bases each). The source of this sequence is an adult in good health. In DNA, the CDR3 is TGTGCCACCAGCAGAGAGGCGGTGAGGGGCTCCTACAATGAGCAGTTCTTC. Amino acids: CATSREAVRGSYNEQFF.